This T cell receptor (beta chain) was profiled in a study of T cells in Graves' hyperthyroidism and ophthalmopathy. General observations from the study: Blood held most thyroid clonotypes expanded above 0.001 frequency.

The table lists this clonotype with many counts. The antigen is undetermined. It was RNA transcripts that yielded the amplified TCR beta CDR3 regions. The HTBI primer set was used in a first-round RT-PCR of the TCR CDR3. One entry per CDR3 protein results from TCRdb running MiXCR on the multiplex PCR reads. In the table there are 300,000 to 450,000 distinct CDR3 sequences, 25% of which are singletons. Stable Graves' hyperthyroidism denoted no ophthalmopathy progression over 18 months. Hyperthyroidism had been newly diagnosed in patients aged 18 to 65, and its duration was under 2 months. Uncontrolled infection, other autoimmune disease, pregnancy or lactation barred patients from enrollment. Trimming stripped 2 bases from V and 6 bases from J, with 7 bases between. Germline V gene data show CDR1 as DFQATT and CDR2 as SNEGSKA (reference sequence). The CDR3 is made up of 11 amino acids.

The sample was blood. This chain links TRBV20-1 with TRBJ1-1; TRBD1 is a possible D gene (5 bases). The source of this sequence is a man aged 50 to 59 with Graves' hyperthyroidism. CDR3 sequence reads: CSARWGSEAFF. The CDR3 nucleotides are TGCAGTGCTAGATGGGGGTCTGAAGCTTTCTTT.